Following are 22 T cell receptor beta chains from one sample sequenced in a study of blood T cell repertoires in COVID-19. TCRdb's table, derived via immunoSEQ multiplex PCR, lists solely in-frame clones and lacks some. The data contain 80,000 to 100,000 clones, roughly 90% of them seen just once; the ten biggest clones take up approximately 1.6%. The material sequenced was peripheral blood. These receptors were collected from a human donor with active COVID-19. The donor label of this sample is uncertain.

The chain employs TRBV7-2 and TRBJ2-5, with a possible D match to TRBD2 (7 bases). Germline V gene lookup returns CDR1 SGHTA and CDR2 FQGNSA. The CDR3 is made up of 14 amino acids. Trimming left V 2 bases short and J 5 bases short, with 12 bases between. CDR3 nucleotide sequence: TGTGCCAGCAGCTTATCGGGGGGCCGTGAGACCCAGTACTTC. It yields the protein CASSLSGGRETQYF.

This chain links TRBV4-3 with TRBJ2-3; 9 bases align to TRBD2. V shed 4 bases, J shed 4 bases, and the junction held 21 bases outside the gene matches. In germline, CDR1 is LGHNA, CDR2 YSLEER. The CDR3 has 20 amino acids. The CDR3 sequence: CASSPRLRFGGGAGPDTQYF. As DNA, the CDR3 is TGCGCCAGCAGCCCACGACTACGGTTCGGCGGGGGGGCCGGACCAGATACGCAGTATTTT.

V and J are TRBV27 and TRBJ2-7; 14 bases fit TRBD2. After removal of 6 bases from V and 7 bases from J, the junction contained 5 bases not matched to a gene. The CDR3 contains 14 residues. The germline V gene has CDR1 MNHEY and CDR2 SMNVEV (reference sequence). CDR3 sequence reads: CASRGTSGGWEQYF. The CDR3, as DNA: TGTGCCAGCAGGGGGACTAGCGGGGGCTGGGAGCAGTACTTC.

This chain connects TRBV9 to TRBJ1-3; D perhaps matches TRBD1 (6 bases). This CDR3 has 18 amino acids. V was shortened by 4 bases and J by 0 bases, with 20 bases between the two germline ends. The V gene's germline CDR1 is SGDLS and CDR2 YYNGEE. In DNA form, the CDR3 reads TGTGCCAGCAGCCCCTTTGGGGGGGCTGGAGTCTCTGGAAACACCATATATTTT. It is translated as CASSPFGGAGVSGNTIYF.

The chain uses TRBV7-2 and TRBJ2-7, with 8 bases identical to TRBD2. CDR1 is SGHTA, CDR2 FQGNSA, per germline. The CDR3 has 15 residues. After removal of 5 bases from V and 7 bases from J, the junction contained 13 bases not matched to a gene. CDR3: CASSPENGGAREQYF. Here the CDR3 DNA reads TGTGCCAGCAGCCCCGAGAACGGGGGGGCGCGGGAGCAGTACTTC.

CDR3: CASNPGQGASEQFF. CDR3 coding DNA: TGTGCCAGCAATCCTGGGCAGGGGGCGAGTGAGCAGTTCTTC. The V and J genes are TRBV7-9 and TRBJ2-1; 8 nucleotides agree with TRBD1. Germline values: CDR1 SEHNR, CDR2 FQNEAQ (reference sequence). Trimming cost V 7 bases and J 9 bases; bases outside gene matches: 11. The CDR3 sequence is 14 residues long.

This clone was seen just once. The chain is built from TRBV4-1 and TRBJ1-1; 10 bases are a match to TRBD1. The germline gives CDR1 MGHRA, CDR2 YSYEKL. Losses at the gene ends were 0 bases for V and 5 bases for J; bases not matched to a gene: 15. CDR3 length: 19 residues. The CDR3 nucleotides are TGCGCCAGCAGCCAAGATTTACCCCGGACAGGGGGGTTTAAGACTGAAGCTTTCTTT. This sequence encodes CASSQDLPRTGGFKTEAFF.

This rearrangement joins TRBV6-5 to TRBJ1-1; 8 nucleotides match TRBD1. With V trimmed by 8 bases and J by 1 base, 9 bases remained unmatched. The V gene's germline CDR1 is MNHEY and CDR2 SVGAGI. The CDR3 is made up of 15 amino acids. This chain's CDR3 is CASSETTGENTEAFF. As DNA, the CDR3 is TGTGCCAGCTCTGAAACGACAGGGGAGAACACTGAAGCTTTCTTT.

The chain has TRBV20-1 and TRBJ2-7; D not resolved. The CDR3 totals 11 residues. CDR1 and CDR2 (germline): DFQATT, SNEGSKA (reference sequence). The V end lost 7 bases, the J end lost 4 bases, and 11 bases lay between the germline ends. Here the CDR3 reads CSVERRYEQYF. CDR3 in DNA: TGCAGTGTCGAACGGCGGTACGAGCAGTACTTC.

V is TRBV28 and J is TRBJ1-6; possible D gene TRBD1, 6 bases. V was clipped by 3 bases and J by 1 base, with 13 bases between them. This CDR3 comprises 17 residues. Germline lookup yields CDR1 MDHEN and CDR2 SYDVKM. The CDR3 region has the DNA TGTGCCAGCAGTTTGGGACCCAGGGGTTCCTATAATTCACCCCTCCACTTT. Its protein product is CASSLGPRGSYNSPLHF.

The V and J genes are TRBV5-4 and TRBJ2-1, with TRBD2 identical over 10 bases. This CDR3 region has 15 residues. Losses at the gene ends were 2 bases for V and 5 bases for J; bases not matched to a gene: 4. The V gene's germline CDR1 is SGHNT and CDR2 YYREEE (reference sequence). CDR3 DNA sequence: TGTGCCAGCAGCTTCACCGGACTAGCGGACAATGAGCAGTTCTTC. Its translation is CASSFTGLADNEQFF.

The rearrangement links TRBV5-1 to TRBJ1-1, with D tentatively TRBD1 (6 bases). Per germline, CDR1 SGHRS and CDR2 YFSETQ. V dropped 4 bases and J dropped 4 bases, with 11 bases sitting between them. CDR3 length: 13 amino acids. CDR3 DNA: TGCGCCAGCAGCCGTACAGGGAGCACTGAAGCTTTCTTT. Translation gives CASSRTGSTEAFF.

The rearrangement uses TRBV14 and TRBJ1-1; the D is unclear. Per germline, CDR1 SGHDN and CDR2 FVKESK. This CDR3 contains 13 residues. The V end was cut by 1 base, the J end by 11 bases, with 14 bases between. In DNA, the CDR3 is TGTGCCAGCAGCCAAGGACTATTACAGAGGGCTTTCTTT. It yields the protein CASSQGLLQRAFF.

The V and J genes are TRBV4-3 and TRBJ1-4; 10 bases are a match to TRBD1. Trimming removed 1 base from V and 2 bases from J; junction bases left unmatched: 4. The CDR3 covers 17 residues. The germline CDR1 and CDR2 sequences are LGHNA and YSLEER. The CDR3 is CASSQGTGGRTNEKLFF. DNA for the CDR3: TGCGCCAGCAGCCAAGGGACAGGGGGGCGGACTAATGAAAAACTGTTTTTT.

This clone was seen a single time. J is TRBJ2-1 and V is TRBV27; TRBD2 is a possible D gene (5 bases). V gave up 5 bases and J gave up 5 bases, with 10 bases separating them. The CDR3 loop spans 13 amino acids. The germline V gene has CDR1 MNHEY and CDR2 SMNVEV (reference sequence). CDR3 loop: CASSRWGDNEQFF. The CDR3 nucleotides are TGTGCCAGCAGTCGATGGGGAGACAATGAGCAGTTCTTC.

CDR3 sequence: CASRGLAGGLTDTQYF. The DNA for the CDR3 is TGTGCCAGTAGGGGACTAGCGGGGGGACTCACAGATACGCAGTATTTT. This chain joins TRBV19 and TRBJ2-3; 15 bases map to TRBD2. The germline V gene encodes CDR1 LNHDA and CDR2 SQIVND (reference sequence). The CDR3 is made up of 16 amino acids. V shed 6 bases and J 2 bases; nucleotides not matched to a gene: 3.

This clone is medium-sized within its sample. The gene calls are TRBV30 and TRBJ1-5, with D uncertain. This CDR3 has 15 amino acids. V lost 2 bases, J lost 2 bases, and 13 bases lay in between. Germline V lookup: CDR1 GTSNPN, CDR2 SVGIG (reference sequence). As DNA, the CDR3 is TGTGCCTGGAGTCTCGCGGGAGTGGGCAATCAGCCCCAGCATTTT. Translated: CAWSLAGVGNQPQHF.

As concerns this clone: An end of the junction does not agree with germline; a read error may underlie this. The J gene is TRBJ1-1, the V gene TRBV7-9, with no clear D. In germline, CDR1 is SEHNR, CDR2 FQNEAQ (reference sequence). This CDR3 is built from 13 residues. The CDR3 DNA reads TGTGCCAGCACCTTAGTATCCGGGACTGAAGCTTTCTTT. It specifies CASTLVSGTEAFF.

V and J are TRBV7-8 and TRBJ1-4; TRBD1 matches 7 bases. With V trimmed by 1 base and J by 0 bases, 11 bases remained unmatched. CDR1 and CDR2 from the germline V gene are SGHVS and FQNEAQ. The CDR3 is 19 amino acids. This chain's CDR3 is CASSLDVWDSAATNEKLFF. CDR3 nucleotides: TGTGCCAGCAGCTTAGATGTCTGGGACAGCGCTGCAACTAATGAAAAACTGTTTTTT.

The chain is built from TRBV30 and TRBJ1-5; the D is unclear. CDR1 and CDR2 (germline): GTSNPN, SVGIG (reference sequence). The V end lost 0 bases, the J end lost 6 bases, and 15 bases lay between the germline ends. The CDR3 length is 15 residues. This CDR3 is CAWSVEPGGGQPQHF. CDR3 nucleotides: TGTGCCTGGAGTGTCGAACCGGGTGGTGGTCAGCCCCAGCATTTT.

DNA for the CDR3: TGTGCCACCAGCATTGGGACAGGGAGAGGCTACACCTTC. This translates into CATSIGTGRGYTF. The V gene is TRBV15, the J gene TRBJ1-2, with 9 bases that match TRBD1. The germline V gene encodes CDR1 LNHNV and CDR2 YYDKDF (reference sequence). V gave up 4 bases and J gave up 8 bases; unmatched junction bases: 5. The CDR3 loop spans 13 amino acids.

This clone occurred once. The V gene is TRBV5-6, the J gene TRBJ2-1; D is unresolved. The germline V gene has CDR1 SGHDT and CDR2 YYEEEE. The CDR3 spans 16 residues. Trimming took 4 bases from V and 4 from J, leaving 18 bases between them. The CDR3 spells CASSLRIGTAYNEQFF. The CDR3 nucleotides are TGTGCCAGCAGCCTGCGAATCGGTACCGCGTACAATGAGCAGTTCTTC. Drawing the rest from reference TRBV5-6 and TRBJ2-1, the complete variable domain is DAGVTQSPTHLIKTRGQQVTLRCSPKSGHDTVSWYQQALGQGPQFIFQYYEEEERQRGNFPDRFSGHQFPNYSSELNVNALLLGDSALYLCASSLRIGTAYNEQFFGPGTRLTVL.